This TCR beta chain was sequenced for a study of blood T cell repertoires in COVID-19. TCRdb's copy holds only in-frame clones and misses some; the assay was immunoSEQ multiplex PCR. Among almost 200,000 clones listed, about 90% were seen once. Trimming cost V 5 bases and J 5 bases, with 11 bases left between them. Germline V gene lookup returns CDR1 SGHAT and CDR2 FQNNGV. The CDR3 sequence is 13 residues long. The specimen sequenced was PBMCs or T cells enriched from blood (not recorded which). The TCR originated in a woman aged 18 to 35 who had recovered from COVID-19. The J gene is TRBJ2-3, the V gene TRBV11-2; D not certain. The CDR3, as DNA: TGTGCCAGCAGCCTCGGTCCTAAAGATACGCAGTATTTT. It yields the protein CASSLGPKDTQYF.